One TCR beta chain is described in this entry. The antigen is unknown. The record originates from a study of identical twins. J was trimmed by 3 bases and V by 6 bases; bases with no gene match: 16. Germline CDR1 is MNHEY and CDR2 is SMNVEV (reference sequence). This CDR3 spans 17 amino acids. In TCRdb, the 5' RACE reads were re-called with MiXCR into one record per CDR3 protein. Of 300,000 to 350,000 distinct CDR3 sequences detected, over 9% appear once; the ten largest clones hold approximately 7.6%. Notes on the study in general: In drawing conclusions, the study used cross-sectional statistical analysis and did not follow the same donors.

This same sample was also taken into another study, of yellow fever vaccine responses in identical twins.

This clonotype was sampled from a woman between 18 and 29 years old in good health. Sequencing was done on a sample of CD8+ T cells sorted from blood. The chain combines TRBV27 with TRBJ2-7, with TRBD2 matching 8 bases. CDR3 protein: CASSRSHTGTRVYEQYF. CDR3 bases: TGTGCCAGCAGCCGCTCCCACACCGGGACTAGAGTCTACGAGCAGTACTTC.